This T cell receptor (beta chain) is drawn from a study of early stage breast cancer tumors. Trimming took 5 bases from V and 8 from J; bases not matched to a gene: 8. This CDR3 comprises 13 residues. The germline V gene encodes CDR1 LNHDA and CDR2 SQIVND (reference sequence). As to this clone: Its antigen is not known.

Study conclusions and caveats: Compared with adjacent normal breast, tumors showed approximately 2.5-fold denser, more clonal T cells.

The method was immunoSEQ multiplex PCR; TCRdb's version includes in-frame clones alone and lacks a portion of them. Of tens of thousands of clones listed, 78% are singletons. The J gene is TRBJ1-2, the V gene TRBV19; 7 nucleotides agree with TRBD1. Sequencing was performed on blood. The source of this sequence is a person aged 35 to 50 with breast cancer. CDR3 amino acids: CASSQTGVVGYTF. CDR3 coding DNA: TGTGCCAGTAGTCAAACAGGGGTTGTAGGCTACACCTTC.